The clone carrying this T cell receptor beta chain was counted between two and nine times. No antigen is known for it. Trimming took 1 base from V and 11 from J, leaving 12 bases between them. Germline CDR1 is SGHVS and CDR2 is FNYEAQ. The CDR3 has 13 residues. The data were taken from a study of CD8 T cells in ankylosing spondylitis. General study findings and limits: Previous work reported some of these motif variants in the synovial fluid and blood of reactive arthritis. Disease-associated clones were reportedly significantly overrepresented in matched ankylosing spondylitis synovial fluid. What seemed typical of ankylosing spondylitis blood was a TCR beta motif built from several highly homologous variants.

TCRdb called the 5' RACE reads again in MiXCR, with one record for every CDR3 protein. The sample yields around 140,000 distinct CDR3 sequences, about an eighth seen once. The specimen sequenced was blood, either unsorted or a sorted T cell fraction (not recorded which). The receptor comes from a female donor with ankylosing spondylitis or in good health (not recorded which). The chain has TRBV7-6 and TRBJ2-1; no clear D. CDR3 residues: CASSLDRSAQQFF. The CDR3 nucleotides are TGTGCCAGCAGCTTAGATAGGTCAGCCCAGCAGTTCTTC.